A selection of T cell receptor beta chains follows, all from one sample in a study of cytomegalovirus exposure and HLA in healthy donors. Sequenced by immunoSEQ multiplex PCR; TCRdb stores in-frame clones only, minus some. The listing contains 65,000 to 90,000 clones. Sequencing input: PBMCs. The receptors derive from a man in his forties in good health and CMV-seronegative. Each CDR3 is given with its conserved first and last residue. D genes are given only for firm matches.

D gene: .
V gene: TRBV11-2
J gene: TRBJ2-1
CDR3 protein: CASSLDLQAGRQFF
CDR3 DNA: TGTGCCAGCAGCTTAGACCTTCAGGCGGGGCGGCAGTTCTTC

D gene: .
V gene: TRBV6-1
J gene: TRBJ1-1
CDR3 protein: CASSEAGRNTEAFF
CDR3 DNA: TGTGCCAGCAGTGAAGCGGGCAGGAACACTGAAGCTTTCTTT

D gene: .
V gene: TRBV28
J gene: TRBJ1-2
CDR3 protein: CATRRTDYGYTF
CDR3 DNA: TGTGCCACCCGGCGGACAGACTATGGCTACACCTTC

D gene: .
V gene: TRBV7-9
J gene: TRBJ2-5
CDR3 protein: CASSSGLQETQYF
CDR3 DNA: TGTGCCAGCAGCTCGGGACTTCAAGAGACCCAGTACTTC

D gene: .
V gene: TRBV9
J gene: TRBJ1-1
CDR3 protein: CASGGDNTEAFF
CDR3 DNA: TGTGCCAGCGGGGGGGATAACACTGAAGCTTTCTTT

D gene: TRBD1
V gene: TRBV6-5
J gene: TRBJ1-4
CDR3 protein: CASAVQGQLNEKLFF
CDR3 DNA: TGTGCCAGCGCCGTCCAGGGACAGCTTAATGAAAAACTGTTTTTT

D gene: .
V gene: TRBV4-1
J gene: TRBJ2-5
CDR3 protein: CASKYGGGSGETQYF
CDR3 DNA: TGCGCCAGCAAGTACGGCGGAGGTTCAGGAGAGACCCAGTACTTC

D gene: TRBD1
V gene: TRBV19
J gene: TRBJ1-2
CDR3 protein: CASSSQLGTAFYGYTF
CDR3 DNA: TGTGCCAGTAGTTCTCAACTCGGGACAGCTTTCTATGGCTACACCTTC

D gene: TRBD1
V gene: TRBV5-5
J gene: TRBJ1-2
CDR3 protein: CASSGTGDYGYTF
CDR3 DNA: TGTGCCAGCAGCGGGACAGGGGACTATGGCTACACCTTC

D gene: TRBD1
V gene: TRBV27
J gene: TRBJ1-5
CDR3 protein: CASSTPGQAGQPQHF
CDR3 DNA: TGTGCCAGCAGTACTCCGGGACAGGCGGGTCAGCCCCAGCATTTT

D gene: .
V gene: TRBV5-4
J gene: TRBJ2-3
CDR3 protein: CALTDTQYF
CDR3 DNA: TGTGCCCTCACAGATACGCAGTATTTT

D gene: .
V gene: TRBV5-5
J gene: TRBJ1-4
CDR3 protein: CASSSSQNEKLFF
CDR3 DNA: TGTGCCAGCAGCTCGAGTCAAAATGAAAAACTGTTTTTT

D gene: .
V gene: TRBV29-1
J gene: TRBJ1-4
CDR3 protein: CSVAVTRATNEKLFF
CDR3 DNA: TGCAGCGTCGCAGTTACGCGGGCAACTAATGAAAAACTGTTTTTT

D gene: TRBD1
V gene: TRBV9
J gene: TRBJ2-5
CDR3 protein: CASSARQGQKETQYF
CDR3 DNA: TGTGCCAGCAGCGCCCGCCAGGGACAGAAAGAGACCCAGTACTTC

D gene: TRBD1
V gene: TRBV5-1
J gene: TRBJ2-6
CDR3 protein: CASSPGQTGANVLTF
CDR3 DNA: TGCGCCAGCAGCCCGGGACAGACTGGGGCCAACGTCCTGACTTTC

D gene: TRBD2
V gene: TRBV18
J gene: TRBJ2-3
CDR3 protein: CASSPRASGGATDTQYF
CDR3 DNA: TGTGCCAGCTCACCAAGGGCTAGCGGGGGGGCGACAGATACGCAGTATTTT

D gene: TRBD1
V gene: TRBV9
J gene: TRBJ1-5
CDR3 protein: CASSVEGQGNQPQHF
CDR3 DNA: TGTGCCAGCAGCGTAGAGGGACAGGGGAATCAGCCCCAGCATTTT

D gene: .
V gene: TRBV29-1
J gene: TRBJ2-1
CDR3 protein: CSIWGGADNEQFF
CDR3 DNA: TGCAGCATTTGGGGGGGGGCTGACAATGAGCAGTTCTTC

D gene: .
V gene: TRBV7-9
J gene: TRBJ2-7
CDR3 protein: CASSPRDTHYEQYF
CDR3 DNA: TGTGCCAGCAGCCCACGGGACACCCACTACGAGCAGTACTTC

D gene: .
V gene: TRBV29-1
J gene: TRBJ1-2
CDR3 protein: CSVETDKRNYGYTF
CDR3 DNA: TGCAGCGTTGAAACAGACAAAAGAAACTATGGCTACACCTTC

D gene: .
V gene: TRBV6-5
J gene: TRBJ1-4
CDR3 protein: CASSAGATNEKLFF
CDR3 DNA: TGTGCCAGCAGCGCCGGGGCAACTAATGAAAAACTGTTTTTT

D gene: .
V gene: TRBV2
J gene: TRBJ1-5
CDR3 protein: CASSVGSRPQHF
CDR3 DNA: TGTGCCAGCAGCGTCGGTAGCCGGCCCCAGCATTTT

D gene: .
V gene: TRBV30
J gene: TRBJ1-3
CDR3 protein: CAFHSGSLANTIYF
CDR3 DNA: TGTGCCTTCCACTCGGGGAGTCTGGCGAACACCATATATTTT

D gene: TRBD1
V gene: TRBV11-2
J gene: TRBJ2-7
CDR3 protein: CASSLGQGAHEQYF
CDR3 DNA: TGTGCCAGCAGCTTAGGTCAGGGGGCTCACGAGCAGTACTTC

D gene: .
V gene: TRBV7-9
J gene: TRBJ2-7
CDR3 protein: CASSGAYEQYF
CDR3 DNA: TGTGCCAGCAGCGGAGCATACGAGCAGTACTTC

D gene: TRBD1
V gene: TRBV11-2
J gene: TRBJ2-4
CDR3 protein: CASSWGQEIAKNIQYF
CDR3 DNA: TGTGCCAGCAGCTGGGGACAGGAGATAGCCAAAAACATTCAGTACTTC

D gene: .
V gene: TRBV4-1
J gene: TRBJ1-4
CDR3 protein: CASSQEALRANEKLFF
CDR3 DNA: TGCGCCAGCAGCCAGGAAGCCCTGAGGGCTAATGAAAAACTGTTTTTT

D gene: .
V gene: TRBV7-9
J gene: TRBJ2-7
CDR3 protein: CASSLGGQPYEQYF
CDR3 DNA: TGTGCCAGCAGCTTAGGAGGACAGCCCTACGAGCAGTACTTC

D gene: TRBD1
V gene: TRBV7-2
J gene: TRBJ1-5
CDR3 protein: CASSLLGRGNQPQHF
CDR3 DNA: TGTGCCAGCAGCTTACTAGGCAGGGGGAATCAGCCCCAGCATTTT

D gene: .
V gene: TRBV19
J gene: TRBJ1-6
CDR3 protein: CASSKQGNSPLHF
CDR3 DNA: TGTGCCAGTAGTAAACAGGGAAATTCACCCCTCCACTTT